The rows below give T cell receptor beta chains drawn from one sample of a study of cytomegalovirus exposure and HLA in healthy donors. TCRdb's copy holds only in-frame clones and misses some; the assay was immunoSEQ multiplex PCR. The table records approximately 300,000 clones, 75% to 90% of them present only once. Material: PBMCs. The receptors shown here come from a woman aged 25 to 39 in good health and CMV-seropositive. CDR3s include the opening cysteine and the closing phenylalanine or tryptophan. D genes are given only for firm matches. A clone size is listed for some rows: how often the clone was seen (once, few, many), or a class if it is expanded.

V	J	D	size	CDR3	DNA
TRBV6-1	TRBJ1-3	-	-	CASSGIDRNTIYF	TGTGCCAGCAGTGGTATCGACAGAAACACCATATATTTT
TRBV2	TRBJ2-5	-	-	CASRQSLQETQYF	TGTGCCAGCAGACAGTCACTTCAAGAGACCCAGTACTTC
TRBV6-5	TRBJ2-3	-	-	CASSGAPSDTQYF	TGTGCCAGCAGTGGAGCCCCTTCCGATACGCAGTATTTT
TRBV6-1	TRBJ1-2	-	-	CASSDFFSPASYGYTF	TGTGCCAGCAGTGATTTTTTTTCTCCGGCCAGCTATGGCTACACCTTC
TRBV7-3	TRBJ1-1	-	-	CASSLTTGLNTEAFF	TGTGCCAGCAGCTTAACTACGGGGTTGAACACTGAAGCTTTCTTT
TRBV4-1	TRBJ2-5	-	once	CASSQDSGFQETQYF	TGCGCCAGCAGCCAAGATTCAGGGTTCCAAGAGACCCAGTACTTC
TRBV27	TRBJ2-3	TRBD2	-	CASSLSILAGGDTQYF	TGTGCCAGCAGTTTATCGATCCTAGCGGGCGGCGATACGCAGTATTTT
TRBV7-2	TRBJ2-3	TRBD2	-	CASSLAAGGTSGTDTQYF	TGTGCCAGCAGCTTAGCGGCAGGAGGGACTAGCGGCACAGATACGCAGTATTTT
TRBV5-1	TRBJ2-7	TRBD2	-	CASSLGAGNYSLSYEQYF	TGCGCCAGCAGCTTGGGAGCGGGGAACTACTCACTCTCCTACGAGCAGTACTTC
TRBV23-1	TRBJ1-4	TRBD1	-	CASSPSGTYRGEKLFF	TGCGCCAGCAGTCCGTCAGGTACGTACAGGGGCGAAAAACTGTTTTTT
TRBV27	TRBJ2-7	TRBD2	-	CASRLAGGGVQYF	TGTGCCAGCAGGTTAGCGGGAGGGGGGGTGCAGTACTTC
TRBV30	TRBJ2-3	-	-	CAGQNTDTQYF	TGTGCCGGGCAGAACACAGATACGCAGTATTTT
TRBV5-1	TRBJ1-2	-	-	CASSLKRGYGYTF	TGCGCCAGCAGCTTGAAAAGGGGCTATGGCTACACCTTC
TRBV18	TRBJ1-5	-	-	CASSLQGSDQPQHF	TGTGCCAGCTCCCTACAGGGATCGGATCAGCCCCAGCATTTT
TRBV25-1	TRBJ2-1	-	-	CASSDHGRGHNEQFF	TGTGCCAGCAGTGACCATGGCAGGGGCCACAATGAGCAGTTCTTC
TRBV2	TRBJ2-2	-	-	CASRGEVGELFF	TGTGCCAGCAGAGGGGAAGTAGGGGAGCTGTTTTTT
TRBV19	TRBJ2-7	-	-	CASSGGTAPYEQYF	TGTGCCAGTAGTGGCGGGACGGCCCCCTACGAGCAGTACTTC
TRBV30	TRBJ2-7	-	-	CAWRNAYEQYF	TGTGCCTGGAGGAATGCATACGAGCAGTACTTC